Listed here are 7 T cell receptor beta chains from one sample, sequenced in a study of T cell changes during pregnancy in multiple sclerosis. Repertoires were generated with immunoSEQ multiplex PCR, while TCRdb's copy carries only in-frame clones and drops some. The table has some 30,000 clones, roughly nine tenths seen once. This material consisted of peripheral blood, taken in the first trimester of pregnancy. These receptors all come from a female donor in good health, enrolled as a control in a pregnancy study.

This chain links TRBV2 with TRBJ2-1; 12 nucleotides line up with TRBD2. V shed 5 bases and J 6 bases; nucleotides not matched to a gene: 5. This CDR3 is 15 amino acids long. Per the germline V gene, CDR1 is SNHLY and CDR2 is FYNNEI. CDR3 bases: TGTGCCAGCAGTCTACTAGCGGGAGGATTCAATGAGCAGTTCTTC. This gives the protein CASSLLAGGFNEQFF.

V and J are TRBV30 and TRBJ1-4; 7 bases match TRBD1. The CDR3 covers 15 residues. V lost 0 bases and J lost 6; bases outside the gene matches: 7. Germline loops: CDR1 GTSNPN, CDR2 SVGIG (reference sequence). The CDR3 reads CAWSVPAGGHEKLFF. The CDR3 DNA sequence: TGTGCCTGGAGTGTACCGGCAGGGGGGCATGAAAAACTGTTTTTT.

This clone has only one observation. The gene calls are TRBV7-9 and TRBJ1-1, with 9 bases matching TRBD1. Germline V CDR1 and CDR2: SEHNR, FQNEAQ (reference sequence). This CDR3 has 15 residues. The V and J ends lost 4 bases and 1 base, in that order; junction bases with no gene match: 4. In nucleotides, the CDR3 is TGTGCCAGCAGCTGGCTGACAGGGGGGAACACTGAAGCTTTCTTT. Its protein is CASSWLTGGNTEAFF.

Turning to this clone: Relative to the germline gene, one junction end is altered; a read error may explain this. This chain uses TRBV7-2 with TRBJ1-6, with a possible D match to TRBD1 (6 bases). The V gene's germline CDR1 is SGHTA and CDR2 FQGNSA. The CDR3 totals 16 residues. Written as DNA, the CDR3 is TGTGCCAGCAGGTTAGGGGGGGGCGAATATCAATCACCCCTCCACTTT. This codes for CASRLGGGEYQSPLHF. The full variable domain, its missing parts supplied by reference TRBV7-2 and TRBJ1-6, is GAGVSQSPSNKVTEKGKDVELRCDPISGHTALYWYRQSLGQGLEFLIYFQGNSAPDKSGLPSDRFSAERTGGSVSTLTIQRTQQEDSAVYLCASRLGGGEYQSPLHFGNGTRLTVT.

This clone has just one count. J is TRBJ1-1 and V is TRBV25-1; D is unresolved. Trimming removed 5 bases at V and 1 base at J, with 11 bases between. The germline CDR1 and CDR2 sequences are MGHDK and SYGVNS. This CDR3 is 14 amino acids long. The CDR3 bases are TGTGCCAGCAGTTCGGCGGGTCCGAACACTGAAGCTTTCTTT. As protein: CASSSAGPNTEAFF. Full variable domain (missing parts from reference TRBV25-1 and TRBJ1-1): EADIYQTPRYLVIGTGKKITLECSQTMGHDKMYWYQQDPGMELHLIHYSYGVNSTEKGDLSSESTVSRIRTEHFPLTLESARPSHTSQYLCASSSAGPNTEAFFGQGTRLTVV.

The chain is built from TRBV7-2 and TRBJ2-1; the match to TRBD2 covers 11 bases. This CDR3 comprises 17 residues. Germline V gives CDR1 SGHTA, CDR2 FQGNSA. The junction had 13 bases not matched to a gene; V was cut back by 2 bases and J by 10 bases. CDR3 residues: CASSLRLAGGPSGEQFF. The CDR3 bases are TGTGCCAGCAGCTTAAGGCTAGCGGGGGGACCCTCGGGGGAGCAGTTCTTC.

The rearrangement links TRBV9 to TRBJ2-3; 13 positions match TRBD2. There are 18 residues in the CDR3. The ends lost 4 bases at V and 0 bases at J; junction bases unmatched: 8. The germline CDR1 and CDR2 sequences are SGDLS and YYNGEE. The CDR3 reads CASSRTSGGAYSTDTQYF. CDR3 DNA sequence: TGTGCCAGCAGCCGTACTAGCGGGGGGGCATATAGCACAGATACGCAGTATTTT.